These 23 T cell receptor beta chains came from one sample sequenced in a study of early T cells in non-severe SARS-CoV-2 infection. TCRdb re-derived calls from the 5' RACE reads in MiXCR, one entry per CDR3 protein. The profile shows around 58,000 distinct CDR3 sequences, about 7.7% of them singletons. The sequencing here drew on whole blood, taken at baseline. The source of these receptors is an adult who was a healthcare worker with PCR-confirmed SARS-CoV-2 infection or an uninfected control (not recorded which).

This clonotype has ten or more counts. The rearrangement joins TRBV6-4 to TRBJ2-3; the D gene is possibly TRBD2 (7 bases). CDR1 is MRHNA and CDR2 is SNTAGT in the germline V gene. Trimming pared 8 bases from V and 4 bases from J, leaving 16 bases between. There are 14 residues in the CDR3. CDR3 in amino acids: CASSTSGGADTQYF. The DNA of the CDR3 is TGTGCCAGCTCCACCTCGGGGGGCGCAGATACGCAGTATTTT.

Note on this clonotype: It may be a read error: a sequence one base away is much more abundant. The J gene is TRBJ1-5, the V gene TRBV5-6, with D unresolved. Germline V gene data show CDR1 as SGHDT and CDR2 as YYEEEE. The CDR3 totals 16 residues. The CDR3 DNA is TGTGCCAGCAACTTGTGGTTGCTTTCGGGCAATCAGCCCCAGCATTTT. This encodes CASNLWLLSGNQPQHF.

The chain combines TRBV28 with TRBJ2-4, with unresolved D. Between the trimmed V and J ends, which lost 4 bases and 0 bases, there was a span of 7 bases. This CDR3 region has 14 residues. Germline loops: CDR1 MDHEN, CDR2 SYDVKM. The CDR3 DNA follows: TGTGCCAGCAGTTACAGTCTAGCCAAAAACATTCAGTACTTC. Residues: CASSYSLAKNIQYF.

This clonotype was recorded a few times. The chain recombines TRBV7-9 with TRBJ2-3, with D uncertain. Trimming removed 5 bases at V and 3 bases at J, with 9 bases between. Germline CDR1 reads SEHNR; CDR2 reads FQNEAQ (reference sequence). The CDR3 has 13 residues. CDR3: CASSQLATDTQYF. DNA for the CDR3: TGTGCCAGCAGCCAATTGGCGACAGATACGCAGTATTTT.

This clonotype was observed at least ten times. The chain couples TRBV6-2 or TRBV6-3 to TRBJ2-1; 10 nucleotides line up with TRBD2. The germline V gene encodes CDR1 MNHEY and CDR2 SVGEGT. This CDR3 contains 17 residues. Germline trimming cut 2 bases from V and 2 bases from J; bases unmatched to any gene: 6. CDR3 sequence: CASSYLIGTSAYNEQFF. The DNA for the CDR3 is TGTGCCAGCAGTTACCTGATCGGGACTAGCGCCTACAATGAGCAGTTCTTC.

In its sample, this clonotype was seen many times. The rearrangement links TRBV5-1 to TRBJ1-1, with D tentatively TRBD1 (5 bases). V shed 0 bases and J shed 5 bases, with 5 bases lying between them. CDR1 is SGHRS, CDR2 YFSETQ, per germline. The CDR3 has 12 residues. CDR3 nucleotide sequence: TGCGCCAGCAGCTTGGAGGGGACTGAAGCTTTCTTT. Protein sequence: CASSLEGTEAFF.

J is TRBJ2-3 and V is TRBV6-6; TRBD1 matches 7 bases. With 3 bases clipped from V and 4 bases from J, the junction kept 7 bases outside the gene matches. Germline V gene sequence: CDR1 MNHNY, CDR2 SVGAGI (reference sequence). CDR3 length: 15 amino acids. This CDR3 is CASSYPTGKADTQYF. DNA of the CDR3: TGTGCCAGCAGTTATCCGACAGGGAAGGCAGATACGCAGTATTTT.

This chain joins TRBV6-5 and TRBJ2-1; D is possibly TRBD2 (5 bases). CDR3 length: 15 residues. Germline CDR1 and CDR2: MNHEY and SVGAGI. Trimming left V 6 bases short and J 0 bases short, with 12 bases between. The CDR3 loop is CASREVLGSYNEQFF. The CDR3, as DNA: TGTGCCAGCAGGGAGGTGTTGGGCTCCTACAATGAGCAGTTCTTC.

This clonotype has at least ten counts. V and J are TRBV18 and TRBJ2-2; D call uncertain. CDR1 is KGHSH and CDR2 is LQKENI in the germline V gene. CDR3 length equals 11 residues. Trimming removed 6 bases at V and 5 bases at J, with 4 bases between. CDR3 residues: CASSRTGELFF. As DNA, the CDR3 is TGTGCCAGCTCCCGGACCGGGGAGCTGTTTTTT.

At least ten counts were recorded for this clonotype. The V call is TRBV6-5, the J call TRBJ1-6; D uncertain. V was pared by 0 bases and J by 3 bases, with 6 bases between. Germline V lookup: CDR1 MNHEY, CDR2 SVGAGI. The CDR3 is 15 residues long. DNA of the CDR3: TGTGCCAGCAGTTACTCTCCGTTCTATAATTCACCCCTCCACTTT. It encodes CASSYSPFYNSPLHF.

The genes are TRBV11-2 and TRBJ2-6, with 8 bases lining up with TRBD2. The CDR3 is made up of 17 amino acids. Germline V CDR1 and CDR2: SGHAT, FQNNGV. V gave up 5 bases and J gave up 0 bases; unmatched junction bases: 6. The CDR3 sequence: CASSPGTRSSGANVLTF. Here the CDR3 DNA reads TGTGCCAGCAGCCCCGGGACTAGGAGCTCTGGGGCCAACGTCCTGACTTTC.

There are many counts of this clonotype. The gene calls are TRBV28 and TRBJ2-7, with 7 nucleotides matching TRBD2. CDR1 is MDHEN, CDR2 SYDVKM, per germline. The CDR3 loop spans 16 amino acids. V lost 3 bases, J lost 2 bases, and 10 bases stayed unmatched. The CDR3 sequence: CASSFSWTAGAYEQYF. As DNA, the CDR3 is TGTGCCAGCAGTTTTAGCTGGACGGCGGGAGCCTACGAGCAGTACTTC. Variable domain in full (rest from reference TRBV28 and TRBJ2-7): DVKVTQSSRYLVKRTGEKVFLECVQDMDHENMFWYRQDPGLGLRLIYFSYDVKMKEKGDIPEGYSVSREKKERFSLILESASTNQTSMYLCASSFSWTAGAYEQYFGPGTRLTVT.

The rearrangement joins TRBV7-9 to TRBJ2-5, with TRBD2 matching over 8 bases. The CDR3 totals 14 residues. Trimming at V came to 2 bases and at J to 5 bases, leaving 4 bases not matched to a gene. The germline V gene encodes CDR1 SEHNR and CDR2 FQNEAQ (reference sequence). CDR3 loop: CASSLTGGAETQYF. The CDR3 DNA reads TGTGCCAGCAGCTTAACGGGAGGGGCGGAGACCCAGTACTTC.

In this sample, this clonotype turned up a few times. The CDR3: CASSLPRSATNEKLFF. CDR3 in DNA: TGTGCCAGCAGTTTGCCGAGATCAGCAACTAATGAAAAACTGTTTTTT. The rearrangement links TRBV28 to TRBJ1-4; D is ambiguous. Trimming shortened V by 3 bases and J by 0 bases, and 11 bases separated the two germline ends. Per the germline V gene, CDR1 is MDHEN and CDR2 is SYDVKM. The CDR3 extends over 16 amino acids.

In this sample, this clonotype turned up many times. The gene calls are TRBV6-1 and TRBJ1-1; 10 nucleotides align to TRBD1. The ends lost 10 bases at V and 0 bases at J; junction bases unmatched: 20. This CDR3 spans 19 amino acids. The V gene's germline CDR1 is MNHNS and CDR2 SASEGT. The CDR3 sequence: CATLAGPGQGPRLNTEAFF. CDR3 nucleotides: TGTGCCACCCTCGCCGGGCCGGGACAGGGGCCACGATTGAACACTGAAGCTTTCTTT.

This chain connects TRBV9 to TRBJ1-1; D unclear. The CDR3 sequence is 14 residues long. Germline CDR1 and CDR2: SGDLS and YYNGEE. V dropped 0 bases and J dropped 4 bases, with 10 bases sitting between them. CDR3 in amino acids: CASSVVFSGTEAFF. The CDR3 DNA is TGTGCCAGCAGCGTAGTTTTTTCGGGCACTGAAGCTTTCTTT.

This sequence joins TRBV5-6 and TRBJ2-7; 11 bases agree with TRBD2. The CDR3 is 14 residues long. V shed 7 bases, J shed 4 bases, and the junction held 7 bases outside the gene matches. Germline loops: CDR1 SGHDT, CDR2 YYEEEE. CDR3 protein: CASREGLAEYEQYF. The CDR3 DNA is TGTGCCAGCCGAGAGGGACTAGCGGAGTACGAGCAGTACTTC.

This clonotype occurred a few times. The genes are TRBV2 and TRBJ1-2; 8 bases match TRBD1. The CDR3 is made up of 15 amino acids. The trim removed 7 bases at V and 7 bases at J, leaving 14 bases unmatched. CDR1 and CDR2 (germline): SNHLY, FYNNEI. CDR3 amino acids: CASIPTRTGRFGYTF. In DNA form, the CDR3 reads TGTGCCAGCATTCCGACTCGGACAGGGCGGTTTGGCTACACCTTC.

This clonotype has at least ten counts. The CDR3 sequence is CASSHGQGLDTQYF. In DNA form, the CDR3 reads TGTGCCAGCAGTCACGGACAGGGATTAGATACGCAGTATTTT. This chain joins TRBV11-2 and TRBJ2-3, with 8 bases aligning to TRBD1. CDR1 and CDR2 from the germline V gene are SGHAT and FQNNGV. CDR3 length: 14 amino acids. With 6 bases clipped from V and 5 bases from J, the junction kept 7 bases outside the gene matches.

This chain connects TRBV29-1 to TRBJ2-7; 9 bases map to TRBD1. The CDR3 length is 12 residues. The germline gives CDR1 SQVTM, CDR2 ANQGSEA. The junction had 5 bases not matched to a gene; V was cut back by 6 bases and J by 5 bases. CDR3 sequence (DNA): TGCAGCGTGACAGGGGGAGCGGACGAGCAGTACTTC. Its protein is CSVTGGADEQYF.

The table lists this clonotype with many counts. In nucleotides, the CDR3 is TGCAGTGTCTGGGACAGGGGGAACAATGAGCAGTTCTTC. This gives the protein CSVWDRGNNEQFF. The V and J genes are TRBV20-1 and TRBJ2-1; 11 bases fit TRBD1. After removal of 7 bases from V and 5 bases from J, the junction contained 4 bases not matched to a gene. This CDR3 region has 13 residues. Germline V gives CDR1 DFQATT, CDR2 SNEGSKA (reference sequence).

This clonotype has a handful of counts. The chain's CDR3 is CASSDSTGGADTQYF. CDR3 bases: TGTGCCAGCAGTGACTCGACAGGGGGCGCAGATACGCAGTATTTT. The genes are TRBV6-4 and TRBJ2-3, with TRBD1 identical over 10 bases. V dropped 0 bases and J dropped 4; count of bases not matched to a gene: 1. The length of the CDR3 is 15 residues. Germline CDR1 reads MRHNA; CDR2 reads SNTAGT.

This clonotype was counted only a few times. The chain is built from TRBV10-3 and TRBJ1-2; the D gene is possibly TRBD1 (5 bases). The CDR3 runs 16 residues. Trimming took off 2 bases at V and 4 bases at J, with 17 bases between the two ends. In germline, CDR1 is ENHRY, CDR2 SYGVKD. The CDR3 DNA is TGTGCCATCAGTGAGAAGGGTCCAGACGGGGCCTATGGCTACACCTTC. The encoded protein is CAISEKGPDGAYGYTF.